The 5 T cell receptor beta chains below come from one sample, sequenced in a study of regulatory dendritic cells for organ transplantation. Profiling relied on immunoSEQ multiplex PCR, and the TCRdb table lists in-frame clones only, not all of them. Among about 29,000 clones listed, around 79% were seen once. The sample taken for sequencing was memory CD4+ T cells from blood. This sample's subset: CD45RO+ memory T cells. These receptors were collected from a human donor in good health.

The V and J genes are TRBV6-1 and TRBJ2-3, with D unclear. Between the trimmed V and J ends, which lost 2 bases and 4 bases, there was a span of 4 bases. CDR1 and CDR2 from the germline V gene are MNHNS and SASEGT. The CDR3 contains 12 residues. In DNA form, the CDR3 reads TGTGCCAGCAGTGAACGGGCAGATACGCAGTATTTT. Protein sequence: CASSERADTQYF.

In DNA form, the CDR3 reads TGCAGCGTTTTCAGGGGGCTAGAGACCCAGTACTTC. Its translation is CSVFRGLETQYF. This sequence joins TRBV29-1 and TRBJ2-5; 8 bases match TRBD1. CDR1 SQVTM and CDR2 ANQGSEA come from the germline V gene. The CDR3 totals 12 residues. J lost 4 bases, V lost 5 bases, and 3 bases had no gene match.

This chain uses TRBV4-2 with TRBJ1-4; no clear D gene. This CDR3 contains 13 residues. Germline assignment: CDR1 LGHNA and CDR2 YNFKEQ. V was cut by 0 bases and J by 8 bases, with 7 bases left in between. The CDR3 sequence is CASSQDGGEKLFF. The CDR3 nucleotides read TGTGCCAGCAGCCAAGATGGCGGAGAAAAACTGTTTTTT.

The V call is TRBV5-5, the J call TRBJ2-7; 11 bases agree with TRBD1. The CDR3 totals 15 residues. CDR1 is SGHKS and CDR2 is YYEKEE in the germline V gene (reference sequence). J lost 3 bases, V lost 4 bases, and 6 bases had no gene match. In DNA form, the CDR3 reads TGTGCCAGCAGCCACACCGGGACAGGGGGCTACGAGCAGTACTTC. As protein: CASSHTGTGGYEQYF. The full variable domain, completed using reference TRBV5-5 and TRBJ2-7, is DAGVTQSPTHLIKTRGQQVTLRCSPISGHKSVSWYQQVLGQGPQFIFQYYEKEERGRGNFPDRFSARQFPNYSSELNVNALLLGDSALYLCASSHTGTGGYEQYFGPGTRLTVT.

The V and J genes are TRBV6-1 and TRBJ1-2; a possible D gene is TRBD1 (5 bases). V lost 6 bases to trimming and J lost 7 bases, with 15 bases between them. The CDR3 extends over 13 amino acids. Germline CDR1 MNHNS, CDR2 SASEGT. CDR3 in amino acids: CASRDRGFGGYTF. In DNA, the CDR3 is TGTGCCAGCAGGGATAGGGGATTTGGTGGCTACACCTTC.